The sequence of this T cell receptor (beta chain) was determined in a study of T cell repertoires in cytomegalovirus infection. The wider study: Public TCR beta signatures marked donors with CMV infection and the matching HLA.

Remarks on this clonotype: What it binds is unknown.

TCRdb called the reads again in MiXCR, with one record for every CDR3 protein. The sample carries 200,000 to 250,000 distinct CDR3 sequences, approximately 38% recorded once. V was cut by 2 bases and J by 0 bases, with 4 bases left in between. Germline V lookup: CDR1 WSHSY, CDR2 SAAADI. There are 13 residues in the CDR3. Regarding the study as a whole: Adding up the frequency of public TCR beta families identified people who carried CMV plus the relevant HLA. HLA-C-restricted CMV-specific TCR beta clonotypes were dominant in the ex vivo response.

The rearrangement uses TRBV10-2 and TRBJ1-2; D not certain. The sequencing here drew on CD8+ T cells from cultured PBMCs, taken from culture after CMV antigen stimulation. This clonotype originated in a human donor in good health (CMV status not recorded). Some clones in this sample may be carry-over from other donors' samples. CDR3 sequence (DNA): TGCGCCAGCAGTGAGAATCCTAACTATGGCTACACCTTC. Protein: CASSENPNYGYTF.